A selection of T cell receptor beta chains follows, all from one sample in a study of cytomegalovirus exposure and HLA in healthy donors. Clones were sequenced by immunoSEQ multiplex PCR, and TCRdb holds only the in-frame ones, with some missing. The sample has about 150,000 clones; approximately 84% are singletons. Sequencing was done on a sample of PBMCs. These receptors all come from a man younger than 45 in good health and CMV-seropositive. Both conserved end residues are part of each CDR3. D genes are given only for firm matches. Only part of the rows carry a size: once, few, many, or a class if the clone is expanded.

-	TRBV4-3	-	TRBJ2-1	CASSQDLSYNEQFF	TGCGCCAGCAGCCAAGATCTTTCCTACAATGAGCAGTTCTTC
-	TRBV10-3	-	TRBJ2-1	CAIRKDRRDEQFF	TGTGCCATCAGGAAGGACAGGAGGGATGAGCAGTTCTTC
-	TRBV10-1	TRBD1	TRBJ1-5	CASSGGQGALGPQHF	TGCGCCAGCAGTGGGGGACAGGGGGCCTTGGGCCCCCAGCATTTT
-	TRBV25-1	-	TRBJ2-1	CASSEAGANNNEQFF	TGTGCCAGCAGTGAAGCGGGTGCCAACAACAATGAGCAGTTCTTC
once	TRBV9	TRBD2	TRBJ2-3	CASSVDSGGTDTQYF	TGTGCCAGCAGCGTGGATAGCGGGGGCACAGATACGCAGTATTTT
many	TRBV6-1	-	TRBJ1-1	CASRRTGNEAFF	TGTGCCAGCAGACGGACTGGGAATGAAGCTTTCTTT
-	TRBV27	-	TRBJ2-7	CASSLGATSSYEQYF	TGTGCCAGCAGTTTGGGCGCGACGAGCTCCTACGAGCAGTACTTC
once	TRBV5-1	TRBD1	TRBJ1-4	CASSAGTGKEKLFF	TGCGCCAGCAGCGCCGGGACAGGGAAGGAAAAACTGTTTTTT
-	TRBV5-1	-	TRBJ2-1	CASSLSNADNEQFF	TGCGCCAGCAGCTTGAGCAATGCCGACAATGAGCAGTTCTTC
few	TRBV2	TRBD1	TRBJ1-1	CASSQGGTEAFF	TGTGCCAGCAGTCAGGGGGGCACTGAAGCTTTCTTT
-	TRBV5-6	-	TRBJ2-7	CASSLVTSEQYF	TGTGCCAGCAGCTTGGTGACTTCCGAGCAGTACTTC
-	TRBV9	-	TRBJ1-2	CASSSRSSQVYGYTF	TGTGCCAGCAGCTCCCGATCGAGTCAGGTCTATGGCTACACCTTC
-	TRBV27	TRBD1	TRBJ1-2	CASDREFYGYTF	TGTGCCAGCGACAGGGAATTTTATGGCTACACCTTC
-	TRBV10-3	TRBD1	TRBJ2-3	CAISQGDSQTDTQYF	TGTGCCATCTCCCAGGGGGATTCGCAAACAGATACGCAGTATTTT
-	TRBV7-2	TRBD2	TRBJ2-7	CASSPGLAGLYEQYF	TGTGCCAGCAGCCCTGGACTAGCGGGGCTCTACGAGCAGTACTTC
-	TRBV30	-	TRBJ1-2	CAWSVEGGYTF	TGTGCCTGGAGTGTAGAGGGCGGCTACACCTTC
-	TRBV6-1	-	TRBJ2-7	CASRVAELSSYEQYF	TGTGCCAGCAGAGTAGCGGAACTCAGCTCCTACGAGCAGTACTTC
-	TRBV7-6	-	TRBJ2-2	CASSATGGTGELFF	TGTGCCAGCAGCGCTACAGGCGGCACCGGGGAGCTGTTTTTT
-	TRBV2	TRBD2	TRBJ2-5	CASSGSGAGVGETQYF	TGTGCCAGCAGCGGAAGTGGAGCGGGGGTTGGAGAGACCCAGTACTTC
-	TRBV5-4	-	TRBJ1-1	CASSLGQVNTEAFF	TGTGCCAGCAGCTTGGGTCAGGTAAACACTGAAGCTTTCTTT
few	TRBV2	TRBD1	TRBJ2-2	CASRPGQGDGELFF	TGTGCCAGCAGGCCTGGACAGGGTGACGGGGAGCTGTTTTTT
once	TRBV27	TRBD1	TRBJ2-7	CASILGQSYEQYF	TGTGCCAGCATCTTGGGACAGTCCTACGAGCAGTACTTC
once	TRBV6-5	-	TRBJ1-2	CASSYLGQANYGYTF	TGTGCCAGCAGTTACTTGGGGCAGGCTAACTATGGCTACACCTTC
-	TRBV4-2	-	TRBJ1-1	CASSNPSGDTEAFF	TGTGCCAGCAGCAATCCCTCAGGGGACACTGAAGCTTTCTTT
once	TRBV19	TRBD1	TRBJ2-5	CASRKDRGGEETQYF	TGTGCCAGTAGAAAGGACAGGGGAGGCGAAGAGACCCAGTACTTC
-	TRBV5-1	-	TRBJ1-2	CASSLVAEGNYGYTF	TGCGCCAGCAGCTTGGTCGCGGAGGGCAACTATGGCTACACCTTC
-	TRBV5-4	TRBD1	TRBJ1-2	CASSHAGTGYGYTF	TGTGCCAGCAGCCATGCAGGGACAGGGTATGGCTACACCTTC
-	TRBV11-1	-	TRBJ2-1	CASSISRLKEQFF	TGTGCCAGCAGCATATCCAGGCTCAAGGAGCAGTTCTTC
-	TRBV4-2	-	TRBJ1-3	CASSLVQGGNTIYF	TGTGCCAGCAGCCTCGTCCAGGGCGGAAACACCATATATTTT
-	TRBV4-1	-	TRBJ2-3	CASSPDLPDTQYF	TGCGCCAGCAGCCCAGATCTCCCAGATACGCAGTATTTT
-	TRBV10-3	-	TRBJ2-7	CAITHSGSSYEQYF	TGTGCCATCACTCATAGTGGGAGCTCCTACGAGCAGTACTTC